This TCR beta chain stems from a study of T cells after posttransplantation cyclophosphamide. Cyclophosphamide on days +3 and +4 followed busulfan-fludarabine conditioning and a marrow graft. V lost 4 bases to trimming and J lost 5 bases, with 8 bases between them. The CDR3 sequence is 12 residues long. Germline CDR1 MNHNS, CDR2 SASEGT. Method: immunoSEQ multiplex PCR; TCRdb's copy keeps in-frame clones and lacks some. This sample yields about 43,000 clones, of which about 90% are seen a single time; 2% to 3% belongs to the top ten. Study results and limitations: Blood and skin or GI T cell repertoires showed limited TRB overlap. After PTCy, TRB diversity resembled that of CNI/methotrexate controls. Donor-recipient repertoire similarity was low at 1-2 months, rising over year one.

With respect to this clone: Its antigen is undetermined.

The rearrangement uses TRBV6-1 and TRBJ2-5; no firm D call. This clonotype originated in a male patient aged 55 to 69 who received an allogeneic stem cell transplant from a related donor and was CMV-positive. Some T cells may be supplied by the graft donor. Sequencing used PBMCs, obtained 55 to 70 days after allogeneic stem cell transplant with posttransplant cyclophosphamide. CDR3 DNA: TGTGCCAGCAGTGGGGCCGCGGAGACCCAGTACTTC. Its translation: CASSGAAETQYF.